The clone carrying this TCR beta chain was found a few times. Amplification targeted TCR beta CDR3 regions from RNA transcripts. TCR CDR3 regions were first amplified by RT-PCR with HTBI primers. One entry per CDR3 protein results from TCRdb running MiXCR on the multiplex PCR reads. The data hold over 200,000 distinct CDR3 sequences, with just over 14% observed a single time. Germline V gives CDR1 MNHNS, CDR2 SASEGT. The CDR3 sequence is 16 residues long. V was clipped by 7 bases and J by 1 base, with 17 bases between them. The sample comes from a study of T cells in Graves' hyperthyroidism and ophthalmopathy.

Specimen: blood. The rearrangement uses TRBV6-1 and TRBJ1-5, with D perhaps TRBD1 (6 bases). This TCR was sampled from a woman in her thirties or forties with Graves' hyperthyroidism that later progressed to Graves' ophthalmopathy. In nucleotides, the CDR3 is TGTGCCAGCAAGACTTTCTTAGGGGGGAGCAATCAGCCCCAGCATTTT. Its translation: CASKTFLGGSNQPQHF.